The next 31 T cell receptor beta chains were all read from a single sample in a study of cytomegalovirus exposure and HLA in healthy donors. Researchers ran the PCR with 60 Vbeta and 13 Jbeta primers. Produced via immunoSEQ multiplex PCR; TCRdb's table is partial and in-frame only. The data show approximately 160,000 clones, 80% to 85% seen once. Sequenced material: PBMCs. The receptors shown here come from a human donor in good health.

This chain joins TRBV10-3 and TRBJ2-7; TRBD1 agrees at 9 bases. CDR1 and CDR2 (germline): ENHRY, SYGVKD. The CDR3 covers 14 residues. V lost 7 bases, J lost 5 bases, and 9 bases stayed unmatched. CDR3: CAITSGTGSHEQYF. For the CDR3, the DNA is TGTGCCATCACCTCCGGGACAGGGTCCCACGAGCAGTACTTC.

The chain links TRBV11-2 to TRBJ2-7, with 9 bases aligning to TRBD1. CDR3 length equals 14 residues. Germline assignment: CDR1 SGHAT and CDR2 FQNNGV. J was trimmed by 4 bases and V by 1 base; bases with no gene match: 2. CDR3 amino acids: CASSLVGQGYEQYF. The CDR3, as DNA: TGTGCCAGCAGCTTAGTGGGACAGGGATACGAGCAGTACTTC.

On this clone: At one of its ends the junction is not consistent with the germline gene, which may arise from a read error. This chain connects TRBV7-7 to TRBJ2-3; possibly TRBD2 for D (5 bases). There are 13 residues in the CDR3. CDR1 is SSHAT, CDR2 FNYEAQ, per germline (reference sequence). The DNA for the CDR3 is TGTGCTAGCAGCCCAAACCGGGGAGATACGCAGTATTTT. This codes for CASSPNRGDTQYF.

The chain couples TRBV20-1 to TRBJ1-2; the D gene is possibly TRBD1 (5 bases). The CDR3 consists of 11 residues. The V gene's germline CDR1 is DFQATT and CDR2 SNEGSKA (reference sequence). Trimming removed 4 bases from V and 5 bases from J, with 8 bases in between. CDR3 loop: CSAKRGYGYTF. The CDR3, as DNA: TGCAGTGCTAAACGGGGGTATGGCTACACCTTC.

The genes are TRBV27 and TRBJ2-1; 8 nucleotides match TRBD2. The junction had 5 bases not matched to a gene; V was cut back by 5 bases and J by 5 bases. Germline V lookup: CDR1 MNHEY, CDR2 SMNVEV (reference sequence). The CDR3 consists of 14 residues. The CDR3 loop reads CASSRGGTNNEQFF. Written as DNA, the CDR3 is TGTGCCAGCAGTCGGGGGGGGACAAACAATGAGCAGTTCTTC.

The J gene is TRBJ2-7, the V gene TRBV9; a weak D match, TRBD1 (6 bases). The CDR3 is 16 amino acids. CDR1 and CDR2 from the germline V gene are SGDLS and YYNGEE. V lost 4 bases to trimming and J lost 3 bases, with 20 bases between them. CDR3 in DNA: TGTGCCAGCAGCCTGCGTCCCCGGGACAACCACTACGAGCAGTACTTC. Its translation: CASSLRPRDNHYEQYF.

V usage is TRBV5-1 and J usage is TRBJ2-1; possible D gene TRBD1, 5 bases. This CDR3 is 14 amino acids long. V lost 0 bases to trimming and J lost 9 bases, with 13 bases between them. Germline V gene sequence: CDR1 SGHRS, CDR2 YFSETQ. CDR3 DNA sequence: TGCGCCAGCAGCTTGGGGGCCAGGGTGGGTGAGCAGTTCTTC. Its translation is CASSLGARVGEQFF.

This chain uses TRBV14 with TRBJ2-7; 11 bases are a match to TRBD2. Germline V gene sequence: CDR1 SGHDN, CDR2 FVKESK. The CDR3 length is 14 residues. V shed 4 bases and J 9 bases; nucleotides not matched to a gene: 8. CDR3 in DNA: TGTGCCAGCAGCCCAAATAGCGGGGGGGCACGGCAGTACTTC. This sequence encodes CASSPNSGGARQYF.

The chain has TRBV2 and TRBJ2-5, with D uncertain. Trimming left V 2 bases short and J 2 bases short, with 9 bases between. There are 14 residues in the CDR3. Germline assignment: CDR1 SNHLY and CDR2 FYNNEI. The DNA of the CDR3 is TGTGCCAGCAGTGAACCTTGGCGGCAAGAGACCCAGTACTTC. Translating gives CASSEPWRQETQYF.

This chain links TRBV29-1 with TRBJ2-7; 9 nucleotides align to TRBD2. The CDR3 runs 14 residues. Losses at the gene ends were 6 bases for V and 4 bases for J; bases not matched to a gene: 10. CDR1 is SQVTM, CDR2 ANQGSEA, per germline. CDR3 nucleotide sequence: TGCAGCGTCCTGGGGAGACTAGCGGATTACGAGCAGTACTTC. As protein: CSVLGRLADYEQYF.

J is TRBJ2-3 and V is TRBV11-2; 7 bases are a match to TRBD2. The CDR3 is made up of 15 amino acids. The germline V gene has CDR1 SGHAT and CDR2 FQNNGV. The trim removed 1 base at V and 1 base at J, leaving 2 bases unmatched. The CDR3 region is CASSLVLAGTDTQYF. Here the CDR3 DNA reads TGTGCCAGCAGCTTAGTCCTAGCGGGCACAGATACGCAGTATTTT.

V gene TRBV19 combines with J gene TRBJ1-5; 9 nucleotides line up with TRBD1. Germline CDR1 is LNHDA and CDR2 is SQIVND (reference sequence). This CDR3 comprises 14 residues. The trim removed 4 bases at V and 4 bases at J, leaving 2 bases unmatched. The CDR3 protein is CASSNDRGNQPQHF. The CDR3 coding sequence is TGTGCCAGTAGTAACGACAGGGGGAATCAGCCCCAGCATTTT.

The rearrangement joins TRBV27 to TRBJ1-2; D call uncertain. The germline V gene encodes CDR1 MNHEY and CDR2 SMNVEV (reference sequence). This CDR3 region has 13 residues. V was pared by 5 bases and J by 5 bases, with 12 bases between. The CDR3 DNA reads TGTGCCAGCAGTGGCGGGTGGTCTTATGGCTACACCTTC. Encoded protein: CASSGGWSYGYTF.

The genes are TRBV6-5 and TRBJ2-7; 9 bases match TRBD1. CDR1 and CDR2 from the germline V gene are MNHEY and SVGAGI. V was clipped by 5 bases and J by 0 bases; unmatched bases: 5. This CDR3 region has 15 residues. CDR3 in amino acids: CASSAPGQGSYEQYF. The CDR3 DNA is TGTGCCAGCAGTGCCCCGGGACAGGGCTCCTACGAGCAGTACTTC.

V and J are TRBV5-1 and TRBJ2-5; D ambiguous. CDR1 SGHRS and CDR2 YFSETQ come from the germline V gene. Trimming removed 6 bases at V and 1 base at J, with 10 bases between. This CDR3 is 13 amino acids long. In DNA form, the CDR3 reads TGCGCCAGCAAGCGAGAGCCCCAAGAGACCCAGTACTTC. Its protein is CASKREPQETQYF. The complete variable domain, with remaining parts taken from reference TRBV5-1 and TRBJ2-5, reads KAGVTQTPRYLIKTRGQQVTLSCSPISGHRSVSWYQQTPGQGLQFLFEYFSETQRNKGNFPGRFSGRQFSNSRSEMNVSTLELGDSALYLCASKREPQETQYFGPGTRLLVL.

V and J are TRBV5-1 and TRBJ2-5, with 8 bases aligning to TRBD2. CDR1 and CDR2 from the germline V gene are SGHRS and YFSETQ. CDR3 length: 16 amino acids. Trimming at V came to 4 bases and at J to 5 bases, leaving 13 bases not matched to a gene. The CDR3 sequence is CASSPTYGGAGETQYF. CDR3 DNA: TGCGCCAGCAGCCCGACCTACGGGGGGGCCGGCGAGACCCAGTACTTC.

The J gene is TRBJ2-1, the V gene TRBV5-6; possibly TRBD2 for D (6 bases). This CDR3 contains 13 residues. In germline, CDR1 is SGHDT, CDR2 YYEEEE. V gave up 4 bases and J gave up 6 bases, with 11 bases separating them. The CDR3 protein is CASSQYGGNEQFF. The CDR3 DNA follows: TGTGCCAGCAGCCAGTACGGGGGCAATGAGCAGTTCTTC.

This clone was counted a few times. This rearrangement joins TRBV7-2 to TRBJ2-3; TRBD2 matches 9 bases. J was trimmed by 3 bases and V by 5 bases; bases with no gene match: 6. The CDR3 sequence is 15 residues long. The germline V gene encodes CDR1 SGHTA and CDR2 FQGNSA. The CDR3 here is CASSTRGGATDTQYF. CDR3 nucleotide sequence: TGTGCCAGCAGCACTCGCGGGGGGGCAACAGATACGCAGTATTTT.

The chain joins TRBV4-1 to TRBJ2-2; maybe TRBD1 (6 bases). Germline V CDR1 and CDR2: MGHRA, YSYEKL. Trimming cost V 0 bases and J 6 bases, with 14 bases left between them. The CDR3 sequence is 16 residues long. The CDR3 sequence: CASSQEVNRVAGELFF. The CDR3 DNA reads as TGCGCCAGCAGCCAAGAAGTGAACAGGGTCGCCGGGGAGCTGTTTTTT.

The V call is TRBV9, the J call TRBJ1-2; D not certain. CDR3 length: 15 amino acids. V was pared by 3 bases and J by 2 bases, with 14 bases between. CDR1 is SGDLS, CDR2 YYNGEE, per germline. Here the CDR3 DNA reads TGTGCCAGCAGCGCAGAGGCGGCCGAGAACTATGGCTACACCTTC. It specifies CASSAEAAENYGYTF. Full variable domain (remainder filled in from reference TRBV9 and TRBJ1-2): DSGVTQTPKHLITATGQRVTLRCSPRSGDLSVYWYQQSLDQGLQFLIQYYNGEERAKGNILERFSAQQFPDLHSELNLSSLELGDSALYFCASSAEAAENYGYTFGSGTRLTVV.

The rearrangement uses TRBV2 and TRBJ1-1; D ambiguous. V lost 5 bases and J 3 bases, leaving 10 bases between the germline ends. There are 13 residues in the CDR3. Per germline, CDR1 SNHLY and CDR2 FYNNEI. CDR3 coding DNA: TGTGCCAGCAGTACGTCCCGGGACACTGAAGCTTTCTTT. Translation gives CASSTSRDTEAFF.

V and J are TRBV5-1 and TRBJ2-6; 9 nucleotides align to TRBD1. The CDR3 sequence is 19 residues long. With 4 bases clipped from V and 0 bases from J, the junction kept 11 bases outside the gene matches. Germline CDR1 is SGHRS and CDR2 is YFSETQ. The CDR3 coding sequence is TGCGCCAGCAGCACCCCCCCGGGACAGGGCTTCTCTGGGGCCAACGTCCTGACTTTC. This sequence encodes CASSTPPGQGFSGANVLTF. The complete variable domain, with remaining parts taken from reference TRBV5-1 and TRBJ2-6, reads KAGVTQTPRYLIKTRGQQVTLSCSPISGHRSVSWYQQTPGQGLQFLFEYFSETQRNKGNFPGRFSGRQFSNSRSEMNVSTLELGDSALYLCASSTPPGQGFSGANVLTFGAGSRLTVL.

This clone was counted between two and nine times. The V gene is TRBV9, the J gene TRBJ1-6; D is ambiguous. Trimming pared 7 bases from V and 4 bases from J, leaving 12 bases between. CDR1 and CDR2 (germline): SGDLS, YYNGEE. The CDR3 consists of 14 residues. CDR3 amino acids: CASSQRGYNSPLHF. CDR3 nucleotide sequence: TGTGCCAGCTCCCAGAGAGGGTATAATTCACCCCTCCACTTT.

The chain joins TRBV6-5 to TRBJ2-7; the D gene is possibly TRBD1 (5 bases). This CDR3 contains 14 residues. CDR1 is MNHEY and CDR2 is SVGAGI in the germline V gene. V was trimmed by 0 bases and J by 4 bases, leaving 10 bases between them. Written as DNA, the CDR3 is TGTGCCAGCAGTTACTCCCAGGGTTATTACGAGCAGTACTTC. This sequence encodes CASSYSQGYYEQYF.

The chain uses TRBV11-3 and TRBJ1-2; TRBD1 matches at 9 bases. Germline CDR1 and CDR2: SGHNT and YENEEA. The CDR3 loop spans 14 amino acids. With 9 bases clipped from V and 1 base from J, the junction kept 6 bases outside the gene matches. The CDR3 loop is CASGWTGDNYGYTF. DNA for the CDR3: TGTGCCAGTGGGTGGACAGGGGATAACTATGGCTACACCTTC.

DNA for the CDR3: TGTGCCAGCAGTTACCGGGACAGACCCTACGAGCAGTACTTC. Translating it yields CASSYRDRPYEQYF. The V call is TRBV6-5, the J call TRBJ2-7, with TRBD1 matching 7 bases. Losses at the gene ends were 2 bases for V and 2 bases for J; bases not matched to a gene: 3. CDR1 is MNHEY, CDR2 SVGAGI, per germline. CDR3 length equals 14 residues.

The rearrangement links TRBV4-2 to TRBJ2-2; TRBD1 is a possible D gene (6 bases). This CDR3 has 16 residues. Germline-derived CDR1 and CDR2 are LGHNA and YNFKEQ. Between the trimmed V and J ends, which lost 2 bases and 4 bases, there was a span of 14 bases. In nucleotides, the CDR3 is TGTGCCAGCAGCCAACTCCGGGACACGGCCACCGGGGAGCTGTTTTTT. Amino acids: CASSQLRDTATGELFF.

The V and J genes are TRBV5-4 and TRBJ1-1; D not resolved. In germline, CDR1 is SGHNT, CDR2 YYREEE (reference sequence). Trimming left V 0 bases short and J 7 bases short, with 10 bases between. The CDR3 is made up of 13 amino acids. The DNA for the CDR3 is TGTGCCAGCAGCTTGGTTTTTGCGGGTGAAGCTTTCTTT. Translation: CASSLVFAGEAFF.

The chain combines TRBV6-1 with TRBJ2-1; D may be TRBD2 (7 bases). Germline V CDR1 and CDR2: MNHNS, SASEGT. CDR3 size: 14 residues. Trimming removed 10 bases at V and 7 bases at J, with 20 bases between. This CDR3 is CATLRGGAVNEQFF. Written as DNA, the CDR3 is TGTGCCACCCTAAGGGGGGGGGCCGTAAATGAGCAGTTCTTC.

The chain has TRBV7-8 and TRBJ2-1, with 14 bases matching TRBD2. This CDR3 contains 20 residues. V lost 4 bases to trimming and J lost 0 bases; unmatched junction nucleotides: 11. Germline CDR1 SGHVS, CDR2 FQNEAQ. DNA for the CDR3: TGTGCCAGCAGCTCGCCGGGACTAGCGGGGGACTTATACTCCTACAATGAGCAGTTCTTC. This translates into CASSSPGLAGDLYSYNEQFF.

The J gene is TRBJ1-1, the V gene TRBV7-2; D uncertain. The CDR3 sequence is 14 residues long. Per germline, CDR1 SGHTA and CDR2 FQGNSA. The ends were cut back, 0 bases at V and 1 base at J, with 6 bases in the middle. CDR3 region: CASSLARENTEAFF. The CDR3 nucleotides are TGTGCCAGCAGCTTAGCGCGGGAGAACACTGAAGCTTTCTTT.